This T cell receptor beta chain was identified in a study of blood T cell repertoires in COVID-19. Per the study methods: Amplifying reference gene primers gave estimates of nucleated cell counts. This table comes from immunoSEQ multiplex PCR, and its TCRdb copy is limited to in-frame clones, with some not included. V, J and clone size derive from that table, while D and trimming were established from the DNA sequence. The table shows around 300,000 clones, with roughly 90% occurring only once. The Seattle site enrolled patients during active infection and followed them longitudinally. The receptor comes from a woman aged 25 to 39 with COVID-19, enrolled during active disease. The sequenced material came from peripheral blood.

The CDR3 loop reads CASSPRTESYGYTF. CDR3 coding DNA: TGTGCCAGCAGTCCCCGGACAGAAAGCTATGGCTACACCTTC. The J gene is TRBJ1-2, the V gene TRBV27; tentatively, D is TRBD1 (6 bases). Germline V gene data show CDR1 as MNHEY and CDR2 as SMNVEV (reference sequence). V dropped 5 bases and J dropped 4 bases, with 14 bases sitting between them. The length of the CDR3 is 14 residues.